A single sample gave rise to the 24 T cell receptor beta chains below, sequenced in a study of CD8 T cells in Susac syndrome. With random hexamers, reverse transcription was performed on roughly 0.5 to 1 ug of RNA. In TCRdb, the immunoSEQ multiplex PCR reads were re-called with MiXCR into one record per CDR3 protein. The sample consists of some 200,000 distinct CDR3 sequences, 91% of them appearing once. Sample: CD4+ T cells from PBMCs. These receptors all stem from a human donor with Susac syndrome.

The CDR3 loop is CASNTGPSYNEQFF. Written as DNA, the CDR3 is TGTGCCAGTAACACAGGGCCCTCCTACAATGAGCAGTTCTTC. This chain uses TRBV19 with TRBJ2-1; tentatively, D is TRBD1 (6 bases). CDR1 is LNHDA, CDR2 SQIVND, per germline (reference sequence). The length of the CDR3 is 14 residues. Trimming removed 7 bases from V and 0 bases from J, with 10 bases in between.

V is TRBV29-1 and J is TRBJ1-5; D unresolved. CDR1 is SQVTM, CDR2 ANQGSEA, per germline. Deletions cut 5 bases from V and 1 base from J, with 6 bases between. The CDR3 is made up of 12 amino acids. CDR3 protein: CSVQGSNQPQHF. CDR3 sequence (DNA): TGCAGCGTTCAAGGAAGCAATCAGCCCCAGCATTTT.

The rearrangement links TRBV3-1 to TRBJ1-2, with D perhaps TRBD1 (5 bases). The CDR3 contains 15 residues. Germline V gives CDR1 LGHDT, CDR2 YNNKEL (reference sequence). Trimming removed 0 bases from V and 7 bases from J, with 15 bases in between. The CDR3 protein is CASSQENRGLGGYTF. As DNA, the CDR3 is TGTGCCAGCAGCCAAGAGAATCGGGGGTTGGGTGGCTACACCTTC.

This rearrangement joins TRBV7-8 to TRBJ2-7, with TRBD2 identical over 14 bases. The V segment lost 4 bases and the J segment 3 bases; nucleotides outside the gene matches: 11. Germline-derived CDR1 and CDR2 are SGHVS and FQNEAQ. The CDR3 extends over 18 amino acids. The CDR3 sequence: CASSSRQRTSGGFYEQYF. The CDR3 coding sequence is TGTGCCAGCAGCTCTCGACAAAGGACTAGCGGGGGGTTCTACGAGCAGTACTTC.

This chain links TRBV12-3 or TRBV12-4 with TRBJ1-2; the D gene is possibly TRBD1 (5 bases). Trimming left V 0 bases short and J 2 bases short, with 10 bases between. The CDR3 length is 15 residues. The DNA of the CDR3 is TGTGCCAGCAGTTTAGCGGGGGGAGAGAACTATGGCTACACCTTC. Protein product: CASSLAGGENYGYTF.

The J gene is TRBJ2-5, the V gene TRBV6-5; 13 nucleotides agree with TRBD2. The germline gives CDR1 MNHEY, CDR2 SVGAGI. The CDR3 spans 15 residues. V gave up 8 bases and J gave up 1 base; unmatched junction bases: 4. CDR3 region: CASLGTSGTQETQYF. The CDR3 DNA follows: TGTGCCAGCCTCGGGACTAGCGGGACCCAAGAGACCCAGTACTTC.

The chain combines TRBV12-3 or TRBV12-4 with TRBJ2-1; tentatively, D is TRBD1 (5 bases). V lost 1 base, J lost 5 bases, and 15 bases lay in between. CDR3 length: 16 amino acids. The CDR3, as DNA: TGTGCCAGCAGTTTAGAATTCACTCGCAGGGACAATGAGCAGTTCTTC. Translated, it gives CASSLEFTRRDNEQFF.

This clonotype was observed once. V usage is TRBV6-5 and J usage is TRBJ1-2; D uncertain. From germline, CDR1 is MNHEY and CDR2 SVGAGI. The CDR3 totals 13 residues. Trimming left V 2 bases short and J 11 bases short, with 15 bases between. The CDR3 DNA reads as TGTGCCAGCAGTTACGATCGGGAAGACTTGTACACCTTC. It translates to CASSYDREDLYTF.

This chain's CDR3 is CASSISSPGELFF. The CDR3 nucleotides read TGTGCCAGCAGCATATCCAGCCCCGGGGAGCTGTTTTTT. The gene calls are TRBV28 and TRBJ2-2; D is undetermined. Germline V lookup: CDR1 MDHEN, CDR2 SYDVKM. This CDR3 has 13 residues. V lost 6 bases, J lost 6 bases, and 11 bases lay in between.

This clonotype was seen only once. This chain links TRBV12-3 or TRBV12-4 with TRBJ2-4; unclear D gene. With 4 bases removed from V and 6 bases from J, the gap between germline ends came to 10 bases. CDR3 length: 13 residues. CDR3 DNA sequence: TGTGCCAGCAGTTCAGGTACCGGAAACATTCAGTACTTC. Translated: CASSSGTGNIQYF.

This sequence joins TRBV18 and TRBJ2-5; TRBD1 is a possible D gene (6 bases). CDR1 and CDR2 (germline): KGHSH, LQKENI. V dropped 5 bases and J dropped 1 base, with 8 bases sitting between them. CDR3 size: 13 residues. CDR3 nucleotide sequence: TGTGCCAGCTCAGACAGGTTCCAAGAGACCCAGTACTTC. Translating it yields CASSDRFQETQYF.

The chain uses TRBV30 and TRBJ1-2; D is possibly TRBD1 (5 bases). V was cut by 0 bases and J by 5 bases, with 10 bases left in between. The CDR3 consists of 13 residues. CDR1 is GTSNPN, CDR2 SVGIG, per germline (reference sequence). CDR3 sequence reads: CAWSVRVRYGYTF. CDR3 coding DNA: TGTGCCTGGAGTGTCAGGGTCCGATATGGCTACACCTTC.

The chain links TRBV6-6 to TRBJ2-2, with unresolved D. Germline V lookup: CDR1 MNHNY, CDR2 SVGAGI (reference sequence). The CDR3 loop spans 16 amino acids. Trimming removed 0 bases at V and 0 bases at J, with 8 bases between. The CDR3 DNA follows: TGTGCCAGCAGTTACTCCTATCAAACGAACACCGGGGAGCTGTTTTTT. This gives the protein CASSYSYQTNTGELFF.

J is TRBJ2-6 and V is TRBV7-3; TRBD2 might be the D (6 bases). The V gene's germline CDR1 is SGHTA and CDR2 FQGTGA. V lost 4 bases to trimming and J lost 0 bases, with 16 bases between them. CDR3 length: 18 amino acids. In DNA form, the CDR3 reads TGTGCCAGCAGCTCATTTAGCGGATCAATCTCTGGGGCCAACGTCCTGACTTTC. Translated, it gives CASSSFSGSISGANVLTF.

The chain joins TRBV7-9 to TRBJ2-7, with 7 bases matching TRBD1. Unmatched junction bases numbered 4, after V lost 2 bases and J lost 3 bases. Germline CDR1 and CDR2: SEHNR and FQNEAQ (reference sequence). The CDR3 has 14 residues. CDR3 DNA sequence: TGTGCCAGCAGCTTATCACAGGGGAACTACGAGCAGTACTTC. This gives the protein CASSLSQGNYEQYF. Full variable domain (rest looked up from reference TRBV7-9 and TRBJ2-7): DTGVSQNPRHKITKRGQNVTFRCDPISEHNRLYWYRQTLGQGPEFLTYFQNEAQLEKSRLLSDRFSAERPKGSFSTLEIQRTEQGDSAMYLCASSLSQGNYEQYFGPGTRLTVT.

V and J are TRBV11-2 and TRBJ1-6, with D uncertain. The CDR3 has 15 amino acids. Trimming removed 3 bases at V and 9 bases at J, with 15 bases between. Germline V gives CDR1 SGHAT, CDR2 FQNNGV. In DNA form, the CDR3 reads TGTGCCAGCAGCTTGAATCCGGGTTGGAGTTCACCCCTCCACTTT. It codes for CASSLNPGWSSPLHF.

The count of this clonotype is one. V usage is TRBV12-3 or TRBV12-4 and J usage is TRBJ1-2; the match to TRBD1 covers 7 bases. V dropped 7 bases and J dropped 3; count of bases not matched to a gene: 8. This CDR3 region has 14 residues. CDR3 amino acids: CASTLTGRDYGYTF. The CDR3 coding sequence is TGTGCCAGCACTTTGACAGGGAGGGACTATGGCTACACCTTC.

This clonotype appeared a single time. The V and J genes are TRBV3-1 and TRBJ1-2, with TRBD1 matching over 7 bases. CDR1 and CDR2 from the germline V gene are LGHDT and YNNKEL (reference sequence). Germline trimming cut 0 bases from V and 3 bases from J; bases unmatched to any gene: 4. CDR3 length: 15 amino acids. CDR3 sequence reads: CASSQDTGVYYGYTF. CDR3 DNA sequence: TGTGCCAGCAGCCAAGATACAGGGGTGTACTATGGCTACACCTTC. Together with reference TRBV3-1 and TRBJ1-2, the CDR3 gives the full variable domain: DTAVSQTPKYLVTQMGNDKSIKCEQNLGHDTMYWYKQDSKKFLKIMFSYNNKELIINETVPNRFSPKSPDKAHLNLHINSLELGDSAVYFCASSQDTGVYYGYTFGSGTRLTVV.

The chain employs TRBV9 and TRBJ2-1, with D uncertain. CDR1 and CDR2 (germline): SGDLS, YYNGEE. Trimming removed 0 bases at V and 7 bases at J, with 11 bases between. The CDR3 totals 14 residues. CDR3 loop: CASSVESTLNEQFF. The CDR3 nucleotides read TGTGCCAGCAGCGTAGAAAGCACTCTAAATGAGCAGTTCTTC.

The chain couples TRBV5-8 to TRBJ2-1, with 8 bases aligning to TRBD2. Per germline, CDR1 SGHTS and CDR2 YDEGEE. J was trimmed by 3 bases and V by 1 base; bases with no gene match: 3. The CDR3 extends over 15 amino acids. The CDR3 sequence is CASSLTGTSYNEQFF. Written as DNA, the CDR3 is TGTGCCAGCAGCTTGACCGGGACTAGCTACAATGAGCAGTTCTTC.

V is TRBV9 and J is TRBJ2-4, with 11 positions matching TRBD2. The CDR3 covers 20 residues. V was clipped by 3 bases and J by 0 bases; unmatched bases: 14. CDR1 is SGDLS and CDR2 is YYNGEE in the germline V gene. The CDR3 DNA is TGTGCCAGCAGCGGTGGGACCGGGACTAGCGGAGGTCTAGCCAAAAACATTCAGTACTTC. Encoded protein: CASSGGTGTSGGLAKNIQYF.

The rearrangement joins TRBV9 to TRBJ1-3; 8 bases fit TRBD1. Germline V gene lookup returns CDR1 SGDLS and CDR2 YYNGEE. V dropped 2 bases and J dropped 0; count of bases not matched to a gene: 7. The CDR3 covers 17 residues. CDR3 sequence reads: CASSVTSGGVSGNTIYF. DNA of the CDR3: TGTGCCAGCAGCGTGACCTCAGGGGGCGTCTCTGGAAACACCATATATTTT.

The rearrangement joins TRBV12-3 or TRBV12-4 to TRBJ2-3; 11 bases match TRBD2. The length of the CDR3 is 15 residues. V gave up 5 bases and J gave up 3 bases; unmatched junction bases: 4. The CDR3 reads CASSLTSGETDTQYF. CDR3 DNA sequence: TGTGCCAGCAGTCTGACTAGCGGGGAAACAGATACGCAGTATTTT.

This clonotype appeared a few times. The V call is TRBV11-2, the J call TRBJ2-5; 12 nucleotides agree with TRBD2. In germline, CDR1 is SGHAT, CDR2 FQNNGV. V lost 3 bases, J lost 5 bases, and 1 base stayed unmatched. CDR3 length: 14 amino acids. CDR3 sequence: CASSLGLAGETQYF. The CDR3 DNA sequence: TGTGCCAGCAGCTTGGGACTAGCGGGTGAGACCCAGTACTTC.